Listed below are T cell receptor beta chains from one sample, sequenced in a study of cytomegalovirus exposure and HLA in healthy donors. Using immunoSEQ multiplex PCR, the repertoire was profiled, and TCRdb retains in-frame clones only, with some absent. The repertoire holds some 140,000 clones, with roughly 78% as singletons. Sequencing used PBMCs. All receptors come from a man in his forties or fifties in good health and CMV-seropositive. The CDR3 runs from the conserved cysteine through the conserved F or W. A D gene is named only where the DNA matches it firmly. Some rows have no size entry. The others give once, few or many, or a class for an expanded clone.

D	V	J	size	DNA	CDR3
TRBD2	TRBV5-4	TRBJ2-3	-	TGTGCCAGCAGCAGTGGGACTAGCGGTCGGACAGATACGCAGTATTTT	CASSSGTSGRTDTQYF
TRBD1	TRBV27	TRBJ1-5	-	TGTGCCAGCAGTCCAAGACAGGGAAATCAGCCCCAGCATTTT	CASSPRQGNQPQHF
TRBD2	TRBV5-1	TRBJ2-1	-	TGCGCCAGCAGCTCAACTAGCGGGCCTTACAATGAGCAGTTCTTC	CASSSTSGPYNEQFF
-	TRBV7-2	TRBJ2-2	-	TGTGCCAGCAGCCCCGCGCGGGCCGGGGCCGGGGAGCTGTTTTTT	CASSPARAGAGELFF
TRBD2	TRBV7-2	TRBJ2-7	-	TGTGCCAGCAGCTTAGGTGGTAGCGGGACCAGCTTAATCTACGAGCAGTACTTC	CASSLGGSGTSLIYEQYF
-	TRBV9	TRBJ2-7	-	TGTGCCAGCAGCGAAGGACTCCAAGATCACCACGAGCAGTACTTC	CASSEGLQDHHEQYF
-	TRBV7-2	TRBJ1-5	-	TGTGCCAGCAGCTTAGAGCAGGGTTTGAATCAGCCCCAGCATTTT	CASSLEQGLNQPQHF
TRBD1	TRBV10-3	TRBJ1-2	-	TGTGCCATCAGTGACGGGCAGGGGGGAAACTATGGCTACACCTTC	CAISDGQGGNYGYTF
-	TRBV18	TRBJ2-6	-	TGTGCCAGCTCATTCGGGGGTGCCGGGGCCAACGTCCTGACTTTC	CASSFGGAGANVLTF
-	TRBV10-3	TRBJ2-6	-	TGTGCCACCTCGGGAATTCTCCCCGGGGCCAACGTCCTGACTTTC	CATSGILPGANVLTF
TRBD1	TRBV19	TRBJ2-1	-	TGTGCCAGTACCCCAACCCCCCGTGGACAGGGGGCTCTGTTTCCCTACAATGAGCAGTTCTTC	CASTPTPRGQGALFPYNEQFF
-	TRBV14	TRBJ2-5	once	TGTGCCAGCAGCCTCGGGACAAGGGGGACCCAGTACTTC	CASSLGTRGTQYF
TRBD1	TRBV30	TRBJ1-6	-	TGTGCCTGGGAACGGGACAGGGTATCACCCCTCCACTTT	CAWERDRVSPLHF
-	TRBV19	TRBJ1-3	-	TGTGCCAGTAGATGGTCCAGGGCTGGAAACACCATATATTTT	CASRWSRAGNTIYF
-	TRBV14	TRBJ2-1	-	TGTGCCAGCAGTAGGTCTAGCGCCTTGAATGAGCAGTTCTTC	CASSRSSALNEQFF
TRBD1	TRBV9	TRBJ2-2	-	TGTGCCAGCAGCAGGGGGCGCACCAACACCGGGGAGCTGTTTTTT	CASSRGRTNTGELFF
-	TRBV5-1	TRBJ2-7	few	TGCGCCAGCAGCTTAGGAGGGCCCTCCTACGAGCAGTACTTC	CASSLGGPSYEQYF
TRBD2	TRBV19	TRBJ2-7	-	TGTGCCAGTAGTGCACCCCTATCTAGCGGGAGCGGATACGAGCAGTACTTC	CASSAPLSSGSGYEQYF
TRBD2	TRBV15	TRBJ2-7	few	TGTGCCACCAGCAGAGGGAGTAGCGGGAGGGCGGCGGCAATTGAGCAGTACTTC	CATSRGSSGRAAAIEQYF
-	TRBV20-1	TRBJ2-7	-	TGCAGCCCTATGGAGGGTAGTGAGCAGTACTTC	CSPMEGSEQYF
TRBD2	TRBV18	TRBJ2-5	-	TGTGCCAGCTCACCACCGTCGGGAGGGGTGCAAGAGACCCAGTACTTC	CASSPPSGGVQETQYF
TRBD2	TRBV2	TRBJ2-7	-	TGTGCCAGCAGGTGGGGCGGGAGAGACGAGCAGTACTTC	CASRWGGRDEQYF
TRBD1	TRBV4-2	TRBJ2-7	-	TGTGCCAGCAGCCAGCTCGGACAGGGGAGCTCCTACGAGCAGTACTTC	CASSQLGQGSSYEQYF
TRBD1	TRBV5-1	TRBJ2-2	-	TGCGCCAGCAGCCCCGGGACAGCGAACACCGGGGAGCTGTTTTTT	CASSPGTANTGELFF
-	TRBV7-8	TRBJ1-5	-	TGTGCCAGCAGCTTAGGTGGCCAGCCCCAGCATTTT	CASSLGGQPQHF
-	TRBV11-2	TRBJ2-1	-	TGTGCCAGCAGCTTAGAAGGTCTAGATTGGGATGAGCAGTTCTTC	CASSLEGLDWDEQFF
-	TRBV30	TRBJ2-1	-	TGTGCCTGGAGTGCCGGGACCTACAATGAGCAGTTCTTC	CAWSAGTYNEQFF
TRBD1	TRBV27	TRBJ2-4	-	TGTGCCAGCAGTTTCACAGGGGCAGGGGAGCAGTACTTC	CASSFTGAGEQYF
TRBD1	TRBV2	TRBJ1-2	-	TGTGCCAGCAGTGCCCTCCCGGGACAGGGATCTAACTATGGCTACACCTTC	CASSALPGQGSNYGYTF
-	TRBV6-5	TRBJ2-3	-	TGTGCCAGCAGTTCGAAGGGGGCAGATACGCAGTATTTT	CASSSKGADTQYF
-	TRBV14	TRBJ2-1	-	TGTGCCAGCAGCCAAGATAGGTTTGGTCAGGGGTACGATGAGCAGTTCTTC	CASSQDRFGQGYDEQFF
-	TRBV7-9	TRBJ1-4	-	TGTGCCAGCAGCCCATCCCAGACAGCAGACCATGAAAAACTGTTTTTT	CASSPSQTADHEKLFF
-	TRBV5-1	TRBJ1-1	-	TGCGCCAGCAGCTTCGGGGGGAACACTGAAGCTTTCTTT	CASSFGGNTEAFF
TRBD1	TRBV6-1	TRBJ1-3	-	TGTGCCAGCAGTGAACAGGGGGCCGGAAACACCATATATTTT	CASSEQGAGNTIYF